This T cell receptor beta chain derives from a study of blood T cell repertoires in COVID-19. Overall study: From T cells, B-cell-depleted T cells, or PBMCs came the material, which was cDNA or gDNA.

Per the study methods: The assay estimated nucleated cells by amplifying reference gene primers. Sequencing used immunoSEQ multiplex PCR; TCRdb keeps in-frame clones, though not all of them. That table gives V, J and clone size, and the DNA gave D and trimming. The table lists around 140,000 clones, over 70% of them singletons. Specimen: peripheral blood. The clonotype comes from a man aged 50 or older who had recovered from COVID-19.

CDR3 in amino acids: CASSLGWKGEDGYTF. The CDR3 bases are TGTGCCAGCAGCTTAGGCTGGAAAGGGGAGGATGGCTACACCTTC. V gene TRBV7-2 combines with J gene TRBJ1-2, with D possibly being TRBD1 (5 bases). Trimming left V 1 base short and J 6 bases short, with 15 bases between. Looked up from germline, CDR1 is SGHTA and CDR2 is FQGNSA. The CDR3 is made up of 15 amino acids.